A selection of T cell receptor beta chains follows, all from one sample in a study of blood T cell repertoires in COVID-19. The repertoire was sequenced with immunoSEQ multiplex PCR; TCRdb's copy has only in-frame clones and lacks some. The profile shows 400,000 or so clones, roughly 88% of them singletons. Input material: PBMCs or T cells enriched from blood (not recorded which). Receptors originate from a woman in her 40s with acute COVID-19. The CDR3 runs from the conserved cysteine through the conserved F or W. A D gene is named only where the DNA matches it firmly. Clone size, where shown, is once, few, many, or a class for clones that have expanded.

>-|TRBJ1-2|TRBV30|-
TGTGCCTGGAGTGGTTTAGAGGCGGGGGGCTATGGCTACACCTTC
CAWSGLEAGGYGYTF
>-|TRBJ1-5|TRBV19|-
TGTGCCAGTAGTATAGATCAGGGTCAGCCCCAGCATTTT
CASSIDQGQPQHF
>-|TRBJ1-2|TRBV4-2|-
TGTGCCAGCAGCCAAGTCGGGGATGGCTACACCTTC
CASSQVGDGYTF
>TRBD1|TRBJ1-3|TRBV5-1|-
TGCGCCAGCAGCTTTAAGGACAGGGGATTAAACACCATATATTTT
CASSFKDRGLNTIYF
>-|TRBJ2-5|TRBV9|-
TGTGCCAGCAGCGTATTGGCCGGGAGTGGAGAGACCCAGTACTTC
CASSVLAGSGETQYF
>TRBD2|TRBJ2-3|TRBV5-5|-
TGTGCCAGCAGCCGGCGGGGTAGCGGGACAACTTCTAGCACAGATACGCAGTATTTT
CASSRRGSGTTSSTDTQYF
>TRBD2|TRBJ2-5|TRBV10-3|-
TGTGCCATCAGTGCTGTGTCTAGCGGGGGAGGGGAAGAGACCCAGTACTTC
CAISAVSSGGGEETQYF
>TRBD1|TRBJ1-6|TRBV27|-
TGTGCCAGCAGTCCATACAGGGGTTCACCCCTCCACTTT
CASSPYRGSPLHF
>TRBD1|TRBJ1-1|TRBV6-4|-
TGTGCCAGCAGGCCGGAACAGGGGCTAAACACTGAAGCTTTCTTT
CASRPEQGLNTEAFF
>-|TRBJ1-2|TRBV12-3/TRBV12-4|-
TGTGCCAGCAGCTTACGGACAGTTTATGGCTACACCTTC
CASSLRTVYGYTF
>TRBD1|TRBJ2-7|TRBV6-5|-
TGTGCCAGCAGCAACCGGGACAGGGGATACGAGCAGTACTTC
CASSNRDRGYEQYF
>TRBD1|TRBJ2-1|TRBV29-1|-
TGCAGCGTTAACCCGGGACAGGGGGCTTTGGATGAGCAGTTCTTC
CSVNPGQGALDEQFF
>-|TRBJ1-1|TRBV7-9|few
TGTGCCAGCAGCACCCGACAGGACTTGAACACTGAAGCTTTCTTT
CASSTRQDLNTEAFF
>TRBD2|TRBJ2-3|TRBV6-5|-
TGTGCCAGCAGTCTTAGCGGGGGGCGGCCAGATACGCAGTATTTT
CASSLSGGRPDTQYF
>-|TRBJ2-7|TRBV2|once
TGTGCCAGCAGTGATAGTTTAAGGAGCCTTTCCAAGCAGTACTTC
CASSDSLRSLSKQYF
>-|TRBJ1-1|TRBV5-6|-
TGTGCCAGCAGCTTTAGTGGGGGCGCGGACACTGAAGCTTTCTTT
CASSFSGGADTEAFF
>TRBD2|TRBJ2-3|TRBV25-1|-
TGTGCCAGCAGTGACCCCGGGACTAGCGGGACAAACACAGATACGCAGTATTTT
CASSDPGTSGTNTDTQYF
>-|TRBJ2-3|TRBV18|-
TGTGCCAGCTCACCACCGCCGAGGGCAGATACGCAGTATTTT
CASSPPPRADTQYF
>TRBD1|TRBJ2-1|TRBV30|-
TGTGCCTGGAGGTTTCAGGGGGCGCGGAATGAGCAGTTCTTC
CAWRFQGARNEQFF
>-|TRBJ2-6|TRBV12-1|-
TGTGCCAGCGGGGGAGGACCTGGGGAGCTCTCTGGGGCCAACGTCCTGACTTTC
CASGGGPGELSGANVLTF
>TRBD1|TRBJ1-3|TRBV5-1|-
TGCGCCAGCAGCTCCGACAGGGGAGGAAACACCATATATTTT
CASSSDRGGNTIYF
>-|TRBJ2-3|TRBV7-9|-
TGTGCCAGCAGCGCCCAGGGTGGGACAGATACGCAGTATTTT
CASSAQGGTDTQYF
>-|TRBJ1-1|TRBV29-1|few
TGCAGCGTTGTGAACGGGTGGGACACTGAAGCTTTCTTT
CSVVNGWDTEAFF
>-|TRBJ1-2|TRBV24-1|once
TGTGCCACCAGTGGAAGGGAGGGCTGGGGCTACACCTTC
CATSGREGWGYTF
>-|TRBJ1-1|TRBV9|-
TGTGCCAGCAACCCGGGACAACCTATCATGAACACTGAAGCTTTCTTT
CASNPGQPIMNTEAFF
>TRBD1|TRBJ2-5|TRBV2|-
TGTGCCAGCAGGAGGGGACAGGGCTTCCAAGAGACCCAGTACTTC
CASRRGQGFQETQYF
>TRBD1|TRBJ2-2|TRBV11-3|-
TGTGCCAGCAGCTCAGGGGCAGGGGGCATTGACACCGGGGAGCTGTTTTTT
CASSSGAGGIDTGELFF
>-|TRBJ1-3|TRBV6-6|-
TGTGCCAGCAGCCTCGACACCACTGGAAACACCATATATTTT
CASSLDTTGNTIYF
>TRBD1|TRBJ1-1|TRBV27|-
TGTGCCAGCAGGGGACGGACAGGGGCTGAAGCTTTCTTT
CASRGRTGAEAFF
>-|TRBJ2-3|TRBV30|-
TGTGCCTGGAGTGTACTTGGGTCAGGGTCGGATACGCAGTATTTT
CAWSVLGSGSDTQYF
>TRBD1|TRBJ2-7|TRBV11-3|-
TGTGCCAGCAGCTTAGATTCGACAGGGGCCTACGAGCAGTACTTC
CASSLDSTGAYEQYF
>-|TRBJ2-7|TRBV15|-
TGTGCCACCAGCAGAGATAAGGCCGACGCGGCCTACGAGCAGTACTTC
CATSRDKADAAYEQYF
>-|TRBJ1-2|TRBV27|-
TGTGCCAGCAGTGCTTATCAAGGGGTTGATGGCTACACCTTC
CASSAYQGVDGYTF
>-|TRBJ1-2|TRBV2|-
TGTGCCAGCAGTGTCTCAAGAGCCGTAGATGGCTACACCTTC
CASSVSRAVDGYTF
>-|TRBJ1-1|TRBV2|-
TGTGCCAGCATCAGCAGGGCCCCCACTGAAGCTTTCTTT
CASISRAPTEAFF
>TRBD2|TRBJ2-7|TRBV7-9|-
TGTGCCAGCAGCTACGCTAGCGGTGTAATTCCAGCCTACGAGCAGTACTTC
CASSYASGVIPAYEQYF
>TRBD1|TRBJ1-5|TRBV10-3|-
TGTGCCATCAGTGGACAGGGGGAAGGTCAGCCCCAGCATTTT
CAISGQGEGQPQHF
>TRBD1|TRBJ2-2|TRBV11-3|-
TGTGCCAGCAGCTCACGAGCCCCTTGGGGGACAGACACCGGGGAGCTGTTTTTT
CASSSRAPWGTDTGELFF
>TRBD1|TRBJ1-2|TRBV18|once
TGTGCCAGCTCACACCGGGACAGGGGGAACTATGGCTACACCTTC
CASSHRDRGNYGYTF
>-|TRBJ2-5|TRBV9|-
TGTGCCAGCAGCATGGGTTTGGAGTACCAAGAGACCCAGTACTTC
CASSMGLEYQETQYF
>TRBD1|TRBJ1-2|TRBV7-9|-
TGTGCCAGCAGCCGACGGGACAGGATCGGGGGCTACACCTTC
CASSRRDRIGGYTF
>TRBD1|TRBJ1-2|TRBV12-3/TRBV12-4|-
TGTGCCAGCAGTCTATACAGGGGGCGGACTGACACCTTC
CASSLYRGRTDTF
>-|TRBJ2-7|TRBV19|-
TGTGCCAGTAGTGCACAGGGGGAGGGATACGAGCAGTACTTC
CASSAQGEGYEQYF
>-|TRBJ1-6|TRBV9|-
TGTGCCAGCAGCGTAGTACCCCCCCTGGCCCGGACTACTGGGTCACCCCTCCACTTT
CASSVVPPLARTTGSPLHF
>-|TRBJ2-1|TRBV19|-
TGTGCCAGTAGTCCTCTGGGAAGGGGCAATGAGCAGTTCTTC
CASSPLGRGNEQFF
>-|TRBJ1-5|TRBV3-1/TRBV3-2|-
TGTGCCAGCAGCCAAGATCGGGCCAGCGGGCAGCCCCAGCATTTT
CASSQDRASGQPQHF
>TRBD2|TRBJ2-7|TRBV9|-
TGTGCCAGCAGCGTAGAAACTAGCGGGGTCTACGAGCAGTACTTC
CASSVETSGVYEQYF
>TRBD1|TRBJ2-7|TRBV27|-
TGTGCCAGCAGTTCCCCCCACCGGGACAGGGGATCATCCTACGAGCAGTACTTC
CASSSPHRDRGSSYEQYF
>-|TRBJ1-4|TRBV3-1/TRBV3-2|-
TGTGCCAGCAGCCAATCCACTCACCTTTTTTTT
CASSQSTHLFF
>TRBD1|TRBJ1-1|TRBV2|-
TGTGCCAGCAGTGGAACGACAGGGGGAATCGAAGCTTTCTTT
CASSGTTGGIEAFF
>-|TRBJ1-2|TRBV21-1|-
TGTGCCAGCAGCGATCACTGGCGGGCAGGGGGCTATGGCTACACCTTC
CASSDHWRAGGYGYTF
>TRBD1|TRBJ2-5|TRBV5-1|-
TGCGCCAGCAGCTTGGGACAGGGACGGGAGACCCAGTACTTC
CASSLGQGRETQYF
>-|TRBJ1-4|TRBV11-2|once
TGTGCCAGCAGCTTAGTGGTGGAGGCTAATGAAAAACTGTTTTTT
CASSLVVEANEKLFF
>-|TRBJ2-1|TRBV4-1|-
TGCGCCAGCAGCCGAAAAGTGGGCCGCGGGGGCGATTACAATGAGCAGTTCTTC
CASSRKVGRGGDYNEQFF